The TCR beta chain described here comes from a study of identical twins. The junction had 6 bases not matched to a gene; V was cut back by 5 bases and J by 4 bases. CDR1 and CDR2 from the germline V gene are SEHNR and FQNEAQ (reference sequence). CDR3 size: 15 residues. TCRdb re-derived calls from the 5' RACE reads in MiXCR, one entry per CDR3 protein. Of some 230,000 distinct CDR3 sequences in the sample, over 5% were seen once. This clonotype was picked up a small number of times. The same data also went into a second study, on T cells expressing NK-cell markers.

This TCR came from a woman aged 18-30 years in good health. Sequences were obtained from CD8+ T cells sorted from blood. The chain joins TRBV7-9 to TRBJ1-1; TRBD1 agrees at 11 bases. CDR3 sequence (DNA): TGTGCCAGCAGCCCCGGACAGGGGGCTGGCACTGAAGCTTTCTTT. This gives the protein CASSPGQGAGTEAFF.